Listed below are T cell receptor beta chains from one sample, sequenced in a study of cytomegalovirus exposure and HLA in healthy donors. TCRdb's copy holds only in-frame clones and misses some; the assay was immunoSEQ multiplex PCR. This sample lists 70,000 to 90,000 clones; its ten largest clones have 3% to 4%. The material sequenced was PBMCs. Source of these receptors: a man aged 18 to 29 in good health and CMV-seropositive. Both conserved end residues are part of each CDR3. D genes are given only for firm matches.

D	V	J	DNA	CDR3
TRBD1	TRBV10-3	TRBJ2-7	TGTGCCATCAGAGGACAGGGGGCCTACGAGCAGTACTTC	CAIRGQGAYEQYF
-	TRBV19	TRBJ1-6	TGTGCCACACGACAGGTGGGCAATTCACCCCTCCACTTT	CATRQVGNSPLHF
-	TRBV6-1	TRBJ2-3	TGTGCCAGCAGCGTAACTGAAGATACGCAGTATTTT	CASSVTEDTQYF
TRBD2	TRBV4-1	TRBJ2-3	TGCGCCAGCAGCCAAGAGTACAGCGGGAACCCTAGCACAGATACGCAGTATTTT	CASSQEYSGNPSTDTQYF
TRBD1	TRBV28	TRBJ1-3	TGTGCCAGCAGTTTAAGACAGGGTGACGGAAACACCATATATTTT	CASSLRQGDGNTIYF
TRBD2	TRBV4-2	TRBJ2-7	TGTGCCAGCAGCCAAGATCTTGCGGGAGTGCAGTACTTC	CASSQDLAGVQYF
-	TRBV4-2	TRBJ1-1	TGTGCCAGCAGCCAGCTCCCCGGGAACACTGAAGCTTTCTTT	CASSQLPGNTEAFF
TRBD2	TRBV6-4	TRBJ2-7	TGTGCCAGCAGTGACCTACTAGCGGGAGATTTTTACGAGCAGTACTTC	CASSDLLAGDFYEQYF
-	TRBV27	TRBJ1-1	TGTGCCAGCAGCCGCAGGGGAACTGAAGCTTTCTTT	CASSRRGTEAFF
TRBD1	TRBV5-1	TRBJ1-6	TGCGCCAGCAGGGAAGGACAGGGGCCTAATTCACCCCTCCACTTT	CASREGQGPNSPLHF
TRBD1	TRBV6-5	TRBJ1-5	TGTGCCAGCAGTGGGACAGGGGATCAGCCCCAGCATTTT	CASSGTGDQPQHF
TRBD1	TRBV29-1	TRBJ1-1	TGCAGCGTGGCGAGGGGGCAGGGCACTGAAGCTTTCTTT	CSVARGQGTEAFF
-	TRBV4-2	TRBJ1-1	TGTGCCAGCAGCCAATCCGTGAACACTGAAGCTTTCTTT	CASSQSVNTEAFF
-	TRBV30	TRBJ1-3	TGTGCCTGGAGTGGGGGAGGTGGAAACACCATATATTTT	CAWSGGGGNTIYF
-	TRBV7-3	TRBJ2-3	TGTGCCAGCAGCCACCGGGGGGATACGCAGTATTTT	CASSHRGDTQYF
-	TRBV7-9	TRBJ1-2	TGTGCCAGCAACGCTCCCAGGCTGTCTAACTATGGCTACACCTTC	CASNAPRLSNYGYTF
TRBD2	TRBV28	TRBJ2-7	TGTGCCAGCAGGCTAGAGACTAGCGGTGAGCAGTACTTC	CASRLETSGEQYF
-	TRBV27	TRBJ2-3	TGTGCCAGCAGTTTGGGGGAGGCAGCAGATACGCAGTATTTT	CASSLGEAADTQYF
-	TRBV2	TRBJ2-7	TGTGCCAGCAGTGAGACTGGCTACGAGCAGTACTTC	CASSETGYEQYF
TRBD1	TRBV7-8	TRBJ2-4	TGTGCCAGCAGCTCCGACAGGGCCCATCAAAACATTCAGTACTTC	CASSSDRAHQNIQYF
-	TRBV29-1	TRBJ2-6	TGCAGCGTCGGCTCTGGGGCCAACGTCCTGACTTTC	CSVGSGANVLTF
-	TRBV4-1	TRBJ1-4	TGCGCCAGCAGCCAATCCAGCTTCGGGACAACTAATGAAAAACTGTTTTTT	CASSQSSFGTTNEKLFF
-	TRBV6-5	TRBJ2-4	TGTGCCAGCAGTTACAATACAGGGAGAAACATTCAGTACTTC	CASSYNTGRNIQYF
-	TRBV7-9	TRBJ1-5	TGTGCCGGAACCGGGGAAAATAGCAATCAGCCCCAGCATTTT	CAGTGENSNQPQHF
TRBD1	TRBV27	TRBJ1-5	TGTGCCAGCAGTTTGGGAACCGGGACAGGGGGTGGCAATCAGCCCCAGCATTTT	CASSLGTGTGGGNQPQHF
-	TRBV5-5	TRBJ1-1	TGTGCCAGCAGCTTGGCGACACTCCGGGGGAACACTGAAGCTTTCTTT	CASSLATLRGNTEAFF
TRBD2	TRBV28	TRBJ2-1	TGTGCCAGACGGACTAGCGGGAGGAGCTCCTACAATGAGCAGTTCTTC	CARRTSGRSSYNEQFF
-	TRBV11-1	TRBJ1-6	TGTGCCAGCAGCTTAAGGGGAAGAACCGGTAATTCACCCCTCCACTTT	CASSLRGRTGNSPLHF
TRBD1	TRBV2	TRBJ2-1	TGTGCCAGCAGGGCAGGGGGCAATGAGCAGTTCTTC	CASRAGGNEQFF